This T cell receptor (beta chain) was identified during a study of long-term antiretroviral therapy in people with HIV. The table lists this clone with a few counts. Running of the v3.0 immunoSEQ assay took place at survey level. Assay: immunoSEQ multiplex PCR; the TCRdb copy retains only in-frame clones and omits some. The repertoire has fewer than 45,000 clones, less than 85% of them found once; the top ten carry 5.8%. The sample was unsorted PBMCs, taken 3.4 years after starting antiretroviral therapy. The TCR was taken from a young man with HIV.

Here the CDR3 DNA reads TGTGCCAGCAGCTTGACCGGACAGGGTAACTACGAGCAGTACTTC. Amino acid sequence: CASSLTGQGNYEQYF. This chain uses TRBV5-4 with TRBJ2-7, with 8 bases aligning to TRBD1. The V gene's germline CDR1 is SGHNT and CDR2 YYREEE (reference sequence). CDR3 length: 15 residues. After removal of 1 base from V and 3 bases from J, the junction contained 6 bases not matched to a gene.